The rows below give T cell receptor beta chains drawn from one sample of a study of early stage breast cancer tumors. Repertoires were generated with immunoSEQ multiplex PCR, while TCRdb's copy carries only in-frame clones and drops some. The data hold about 36,000 clones, with around 68% observed a single time. The source material was blood. These receptors originate from a person aged 55 to 70 with breast cancer. Each CDR3 is given with its conserved first and last residue. The order of the fields is J gene, CDR3 length, clone size, D gene, V gene, CDR3 DNA, CDR3 protein. The D gene is left open where the match is weak. Clone sizes are given selectively: once, few, many, or a class where the clone is expanded.

>TRBJ1-1|16|-|TRBD1|TRBV25-1
TGTGCCAGCAGTGATTCGGGACAGGGGTTGAACACTGAAGCTTTCTTT
CASSDSGQGLNTEAFF
>TRBJ2-7|14|-|TRBD1|TRBV27
TGTGCCAGCAGTCGCCCGGGACAGGGGTACGAGCAGTACTTC
CASSRPGQGYEQYF
>TRBJ2-1|14|-|-|TRBV5-1
TGCGCCAGCAGCTTGGATGGGGGGCTTAATGAGCAGTTCTTC
CASSLDGGLNEQFF
>TRBJ1-2|14|-|-|TRBV7-8
TGTGCCAGCAGCTTATATAAGGGGGACGGTGGCTACACCTTC
CASSLYKGDGGYTF
>TRBJ2-5|11|-|-|TRBV19
TGTGCCAGTTCCCGGGGGGAGACCCAGTACTTC
CASSRGETQYF
>TRBJ1-1|15|-|TRBD1|TRBV6-5
TGTGCCAGCAGTTACTCTGGGACAGGGGCCACTGAAGCTTTCTTT
CASSYSGTGATEAFF
>TRBJ1-5|13|-|-|TRBV2
TGTGCCAGCATGGCCAGGGTCGATCAGCCCCAGCATTTT
CASMARVDQPQHF
>TRBJ1-1|14|few|-|TRBV18
TGTGCCAGCTCGACCCTTAAAATGAACACTGAAGCTTTCTTT
CASSTLKMNTEAFF
>TRBJ1-6|13|few|TRBD1|TRBV5-4
TGTGCCAGCAGACCTGGACAGGGGATAACCCTCCACTTT
CASRPGQGITLHF
>TRBJ1-5|17|-|-|TRBV7-9
TGTGCCAGCAGCTTCACGGCAGGGGAAGTAAGCAATCAGCCCCAGCATTTT
CASSFTAGEVSNQPQHF
>TRBJ2-7|13|-|-|TRBV27
TGTGCCAGCAGACGGACGGGCTCCTACGAGCAGTACTTC
CASRRTGSYEQYF
>TRBJ2-1|15|once|-|TRBV4-2
TGTGCCAGCAGCCAAGAAGGGACACCTATGAGGGGGCAGTTCTTC
CASSQEGTPMRGQFF
>TRBJ2-7|17|-|-|TRBV11-2
TGTGCCAGCAGCTTAGTCAAAGGGAGCGCTAGCTCCTACGAGCAGTACTTC
CASSLVKGSASSYEQYF
>TRBJ2-1|15|-|-|TRBV9
TGTGCCAGCAGCGTTTCCGAGCGGAGTTACAATGAGCAGTTCTTC
CASSVSERSYNEQFF
>TRBJ2-7|13|-|-|TRBV5-1
TGCGCCAGCAGCTCCGGGTCTTACTACGAGCAGTACTTC
CASSSGSYYEQYF
>TRBJ2-3|15|-|-|TRBV11-2
TGTGCCAGCAGCTTCATACGGTTGAACACAGATACGCAGTATTTT
CASSFIRLNTDTQYF
>TRBJ1-3|16|-|-|TRBV27
TGTGCCAGCAGCCCCTTGTGGGCGACCTCTGGAAACACCATATATTTT
CASSPLWATSGNTIYF
>TRBJ2-7|17|-|TRBD1|TRBV19
TGTGCCAGTAGTATGGGGTCAGAGGACAGGGGGCGAGGCGAGCAGTACTTC
CASSMGSEDRGRGEQYF